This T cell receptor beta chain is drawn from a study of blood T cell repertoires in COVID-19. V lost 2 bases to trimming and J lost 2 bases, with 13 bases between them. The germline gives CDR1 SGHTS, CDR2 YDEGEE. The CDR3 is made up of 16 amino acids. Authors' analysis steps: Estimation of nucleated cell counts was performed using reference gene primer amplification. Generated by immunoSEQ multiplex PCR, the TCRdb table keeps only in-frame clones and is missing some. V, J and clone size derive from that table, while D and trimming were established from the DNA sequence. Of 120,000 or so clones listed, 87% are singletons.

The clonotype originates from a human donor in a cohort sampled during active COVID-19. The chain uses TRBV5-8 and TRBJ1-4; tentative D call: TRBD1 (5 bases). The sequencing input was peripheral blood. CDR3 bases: TGTGCCAGCAGCTTCCAGGGATTTGGGACTAATGAAAAACTGTTTTTT. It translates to CASSFQGFGTNEKLFF.